This T cell receptor beta chain was observed in a study of blood T cell repertoires in COVID-19. Study at large: Collection of acute and convalescent COVID-19 samples took place in the United States, Italy and Spain.

The data were produced by immunoSEQ multiplex PCR, yet TCRdb's version contains in-frame clones alone and is incomplete. Among roughly 100,000 clones, roughly nine tenths were seen once, and the ten largest hold 15% to 20%. Germline V gene lookup returns CDR1 LNHNV and CDR2 YYDKDF (reference sequence). CDR3 size: 16 residues. The J segment lost 0 bases and the V segment lost 3 bases, leaving 4 bases of the junction unmatched. The chain employs TRBV15 and TRBJ2-3; 9 bases are shared with TRBD1. This receptor was obtained from a man aged 50-59 years with acute or convalescent COVID-19. Sequencing input: peripheral blood. CDR3 bases: TGTGCCACCAGCAGGGACAGGGGACCTAGCACAGATACGCAGTATTTT. It codes for CATSRDRGPSTDTQYF. Full variable domain (missing parts from reference TRBV15 and TRBJ2-3): DAMVIQNPRYQVTQFGKPVTLSCSQTLNHNVMYWYQQKSSQAPKLLFHYYDKDFNNEADTPDNFQSRRPNTSFCFLDIRSPGLGDTAMYLCATSRDRGPSTDTQYFGPGTRLTVL.